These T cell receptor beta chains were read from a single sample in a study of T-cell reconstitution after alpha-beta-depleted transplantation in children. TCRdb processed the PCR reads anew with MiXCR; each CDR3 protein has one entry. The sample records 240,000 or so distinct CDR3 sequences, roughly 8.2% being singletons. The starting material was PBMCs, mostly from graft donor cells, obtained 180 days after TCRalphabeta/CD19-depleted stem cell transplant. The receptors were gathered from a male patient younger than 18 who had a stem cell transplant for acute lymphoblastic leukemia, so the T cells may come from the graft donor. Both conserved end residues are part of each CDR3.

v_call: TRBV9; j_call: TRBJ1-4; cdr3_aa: CASSVAGTDNEKLFF
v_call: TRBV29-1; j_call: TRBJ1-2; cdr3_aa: CSVVGIYGYTF
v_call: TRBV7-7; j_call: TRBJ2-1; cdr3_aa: CASRGANTNEQFF
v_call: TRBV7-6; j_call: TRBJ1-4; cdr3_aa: CASSLRRDTLYEKLFF
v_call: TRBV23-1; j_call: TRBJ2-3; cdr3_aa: CASSQSVSTDTQYF
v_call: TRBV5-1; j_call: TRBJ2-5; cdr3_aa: CASSSGRGGETQYF
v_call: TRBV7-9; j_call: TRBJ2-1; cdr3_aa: CASSLGYNEQFF
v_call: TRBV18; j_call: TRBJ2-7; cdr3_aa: CASSPPDRGRWEQYF
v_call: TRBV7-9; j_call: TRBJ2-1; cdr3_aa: CASSESTSENEQFF
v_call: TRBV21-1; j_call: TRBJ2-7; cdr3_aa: CASSKVPHGPTYEQYF
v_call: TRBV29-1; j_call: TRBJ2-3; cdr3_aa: CSVEIDTQYF
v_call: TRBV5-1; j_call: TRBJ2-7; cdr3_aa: CASSPGPTERHEQYF
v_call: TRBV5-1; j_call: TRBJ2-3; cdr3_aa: CASSLRVFSGYLTDTQYF
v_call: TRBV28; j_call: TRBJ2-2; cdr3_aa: CASRHGDRGTGELFF
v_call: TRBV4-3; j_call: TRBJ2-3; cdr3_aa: CASSLKRRRTSTDTQYF
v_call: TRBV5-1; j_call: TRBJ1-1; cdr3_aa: CASSSGPLSEAFF
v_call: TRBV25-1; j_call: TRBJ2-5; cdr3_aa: CASSETRRSTQYF